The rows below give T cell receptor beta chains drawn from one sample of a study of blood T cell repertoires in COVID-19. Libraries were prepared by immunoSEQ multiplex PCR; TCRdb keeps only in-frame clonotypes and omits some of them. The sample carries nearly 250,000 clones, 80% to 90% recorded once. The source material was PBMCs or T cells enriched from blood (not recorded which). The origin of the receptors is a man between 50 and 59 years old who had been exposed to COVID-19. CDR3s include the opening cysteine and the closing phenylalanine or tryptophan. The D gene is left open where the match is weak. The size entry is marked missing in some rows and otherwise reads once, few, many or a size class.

CDR3 DNA: TGTGCCAGCAGTTTCCAGGGGACGCACGGGGCCAACGTCCTGACTTTC
CDR3 protein: CASSFQGTHGANVLTF
D gene: NA
V gene: TRBV27
clone size: NA
J gene: TRBJ2-6

CDR3 DNA: TGTGCCAGCAGCTTGGGACAGGGTGGTTCACCCCTCCACTTT
CDR3 protein: CASSLGQGGSPLHF
D gene: TRBD1
V gene: TRBV5-6
clone size: NA
J gene: TRBJ1-6

CDR3 DNA: TGCGCCAGCAGCTTGGGAGGGAGCGGTAACAATGAGCAGTTCTTC
CDR3 protein: CASSLGGSGNNEQFF
D gene: NA
V gene: TRBV5-1
clone size: NA
J gene: TRBJ2-1

CDR3 DNA: TGTGCCAGTAGTATTTCAGGGGTCGTCTACGAGCAGTACTTC
CDR3 protein: CASSISGVVYEQYF
D gene: NA
V gene: TRBV19
clone size: NA
J gene: TRBJ2-7

CDR3 DNA: TGTGCCAGCAGCCAAGATCCCAGACAGGGGCGCCTGTTATCCAAAAACATTCAGTACTTC
CDR3 protein: CASSQDPRQGRLLSKNIQYF
D gene: TRBD1
V gene: TRBV4-2
clone size: NA
J gene: TRBJ2-4

CDR3 DNA: TGTGCCAGCAGTCCGACAGCCACTAAGGCAGATACGCAGTATTTT
CDR3 protein: CASSPTATKADTQYF
D gene: NA
V gene: TRBV11-3
clone size: once
J gene: TRBJ2-3

CDR3 DNA: TGCGCCAGCAGTGCAACACCGAGGGGGCAAGCTTTCTTT
CDR3 protein: CASSATPRGQAFF
D gene: TRBD1
V gene: TRBV10-1
clone size: few
J gene: TRBJ1-1

CDR3 DNA: TGTGCCAGCAGCTTAATCCAGGGGGTCGGCTATGGCTACACCTTC
CDR3 protein: CASSLIQGVGYGYTF
D gene: TRBD1
V gene: TRBV7-2
clone size: NA
J gene: TRBJ1-2

CDR3 DNA: TGTGCCAGCAGACCAGACCGGGACATCCTCTACGAGCAGTACTTC
CDR3 protein: CASRPDRDILYEQYF
D gene: NA
V gene: TRBV7-2
clone size: NA
J gene: TRBJ2-7

CDR3 DNA: TGTGCCAGCAGCGCCTCGACAAGCAACTTGTATGGCTACACCTTC
CDR3 protein: CASSASTSNLYGYTF
D gene: NA
V gene: TRBV9
clone size: NA
J gene: TRBJ1-2

CDR3 DNA: TGCAGCGTAAGACTGATCAGCACAGATACGCAGTATTTT
CDR3 protein: CSVRLISTDTQYF
D gene: NA
V gene: TRBV29-1
clone size: NA
J gene: TRBJ2-3

CDR3 DNA: TGTGCCTGGGGCCGGACAGGGGCTAAACCCCTTACAGTTGGACTGTTTTTT
CDR3 protein: CAWGRTGAKPLTVGLFF
D gene: TRBD1
V gene: TRBV30
clone size: NA
J gene: TRBJ1-4

CDR3 DNA: TGTGCCAGCAGCCGAGGACAGCAGGAAAATGAAAAACTGTTTTTT
CDR3 protein: CASSRGQQENEKLFF
D gene: NA
V gene: TRBV7-9
clone size: NA
J gene: TRBJ1-4

CDR3 DNA: TGTGCCAGCAGCTCCGACTCGGGGGGCTCCTACGAGCAGTACTTC
CDR3 protein: CASSSDSGGSYEQYF
D gene: TRBD2
V gene: TRBV7-9
clone size: NA
J gene: TRBJ2-7

CDR3 DNA: TGTGCCAGCAGCTCCAGACAGTCCTCTGGAAACACCATATATTTT
CDR3 protein: CASSSRQSSGNTIYF
D gene: NA
V gene: TRBV11-3
clone size: NA
J gene: TRBJ1-3

CDR3 DNA: TGTGCCAGCAGCTTGGCCAGGACAGGGTCGAGTCAGCCCCAGCATTTT
CDR3 protein: CASSLARTGSSQPQHF
D gene: TRBD1
V gene: TRBV5-6
clone size: NA
J gene: TRBJ1-5

CDR3 DNA: TGCGCCAGCAGCCCAAGGGGGCTGAACACTGAAGCTTTCTTT
CDR3 protein: CASSPRGLNTEAFF
D gene: TRBD1
V gene: TRBV4-1
clone size: NA
J gene: TRBJ1-1

CDR3 DNA: TGCGCCAGCGCAGGTTTCGAAGGCAATCAGCCCCAGCATTTT
CDR3 protein: CASAGFEGNQPQHF
D gene: NA
V gene: TRBV10-2
clone size: once
J gene: TRBJ1-5

CDR3 DNA: TGTGCCAGCAGCCCCAGTACAACTAATGAAAAACTGTTTTTT
CDR3 protein: CASSPSTTNEKLFF
D gene: NA
V gene: TRBV2
clone size: NA
J gene: TRBJ1-4

CDR3 DNA: TGTGCCACCAGCAGAGAAGGGGGGGGCTATGGCTACACCTTC
CDR3 protein: CATSREGGGYGYTF
D gene: NA
V gene: TRBV15
clone size: NA
J gene: TRBJ1-2

CDR3 DNA: TGTGCCAGTAGGGACAGGGTGGCCGGGGAGCTGTTTTTT
CDR3 protein: CASRDRVAGELFF
D gene: TRBD1
V gene: TRBV19
clone size: NA
J gene: TRBJ2-2

CDR3 DNA: TGTGCCAGCAGCGGGGGCAGGGGGCGGGGGGGCTACACCTTC
CDR3 protein: CASSGGRGRGGYTF
D gene: TRBD1
V gene: TRBV2
clone size: once
J gene: TRBJ1-2

CDR3 DNA: TGCGCCAGCAGCTCGGGGACAGGGGGTCCCGGGGAGCTGTTTTTT
CDR3 protein: CASSSGTGGPGELFF
D gene: TRBD1
V gene: TRBV5-1
clone size: NA
J gene: TRBJ2-2

CDR3 DNA: TGTGCCAGTGGGACAGGTAGCAATCAGCCCCAGCATTTT
CDR3 protein: CASGTGSNQPQHF
D gene: TRBD1
V gene: TRBV28
clone size: few
J gene: TRBJ1-5

CDR3 DNA: TGTGCCAGCAGCCAACCGGGTAGTCCCAATGGCTACACCTTC
CDR3 protein: CASSQPGSPNGYTF
D gene: NA
V gene: TRBV3-1/TRBV3-2
clone size: NA
J gene: TRBJ1-2

CDR3 DNA: TGTGCCAGCAGTTCCCAGGGGGGATCAAGCGGCTACACCTTC
CDR3 protein: CASSSQGGSSGYTF
D gene: TRBD1
V gene: TRBV27
clone size: NA
J gene: TRBJ1-2

CDR3 DNA: TGCGCCAGCAGCCCCGTGTCGAACACCGGGGAGCTGTTTTTT
CDR3 protein: CASSPVSNTGELFF
D gene: NA
V gene: TRBV5-1
clone size: NA
J gene: TRBJ2-2

CDR3 DNA: TGTGCCAGCAGCTTCAGTTCCAGCGGGGTCTGGGAGACCCAGTACTTC
CDR3 protein: CASSFSSSGVWETQYF
D gene: TRBD2
V gene: TRBV7-9
clone size: NA
J gene: TRBJ2-5

CDR3 DNA: TGTGCCATCAGTGCGGGGGGGTCTTTGAGGTCCTACGAGCAGTACTTC
CDR3 protein: CAISAGGSLRSYEQYF
D gene: TRBD2
V gene: TRBV10-3
clone size: NA
J gene: TRBJ2-7

CDR3 DNA: TGTGCCAGCAGCCAAAAAGGCGGGGGCGCCGGAAACACCATATATTTT
CDR3 protein: CASSQKGGGAGNTIYF
D gene: NA
V gene: TRBV11-2
clone size: NA
J gene: TRBJ1-3

CDR3 DNA: TGCAGCGTTGACAGGGGGCGCGGCTACACCTTC
CDR3 protein: CSVDRGRGYTF
D gene: TRBD1
V gene: TRBV29-1
clone size: NA
J gene: TRBJ1-2

CDR3 DNA: TGCGCCAGCAGCTTGGGGCTTCTGGGGAGTGAGCAGTTCTTC
CDR3 protein: CASSLGLLGSEQFF
D gene: NA
V gene: TRBV5-1
clone size: NA
J gene: TRBJ2-1

CDR3 DNA: TGCGCCAGCAGCGGGGGACAGGGAACCTACGAGCAGTACTTC
CDR3 protein: CASSGGQGTYEQYF
D gene: TRBD1
V gene: TRBV5-1
clone size: NA
J gene: TRBJ2-7

CDR3 DNA: TGTGCCAGCAGCTTGGGGCCCCTCGAGCAGTACTTC
CDR3 protein: CASSLGPLEQYF
D gene: NA
V gene: TRBV5-6
clone size: NA
J gene: TRBJ2-7

CDR3 DNA: TGTGCCTGGAGCCATTCGGACAGATTTAACTATGGCTACACCTTC
CDR3 protein: CAWSHSDRFNYGYTF
D gene: NA
V gene: TRBV30
clone size: NA
J gene: TRBJ1-2

CDR3 DNA: TGTGCCTGGAAACGGTCCGGTATCACCGGGGAGCTGTTTTTT
CDR3 protein: CAWKRSGITGELFF
D gene: NA
V gene: TRBV30
clone size: NA
J gene: TRBJ2-2

CDR3 DNA: TGTGCCAGCTCACCCCTCGAAACGGGTTCCACAGATACGCAGTATTTT
CDR3 protein: CASSPLETGSTDTQYF
D gene: NA
V gene: TRBV18
clone size: NA
J gene: TRBJ2-3

CDR3 DNA: TGTGCCAGCAGTAATCCCGGGGTTATGGCCGGTGAGCAGTTCTTC
CDR3 protein: CASSNPGVMAGEQFF
D gene: NA
V gene: TRBV7-3
clone size: NA
J gene: TRBJ2-1

CDR3 DNA: TGTGCCAGCAGCTTGGAGCAGGCCCGCTATGGCTACACCTTC
CDR3 protein: CASSLEQARYGYTF
D gene: NA
V gene: TRBV5-6
clone size: NA
J gene: TRBJ1-2

CDR3 DNA: TGTGCCACGACAGATCACCTTAATGAAAAACTGTTTTTT
CDR3 protein: CATTDHLNEKLFF
D gene: NA
V gene: TRBV6-5
clone size: once
J gene: TRBJ1-4

CDR3 DNA: TGTGCCAGCAGCTTGGGGATGGGCGCTCAGCCCCAGCATTTT
CDR3 protein: CASSLGMGAQPQHF
D gene: NA
V gene: TRBV5-6
clone size: NA
J gene: TRBJ1-5

CDR3 DNA: TGTGCCAGCAGCCGATGGGACAGGGGGAACACTGAAGCTTTCTTT
CDR3 protein: CASSRWDRGNTEAFF
D gene: TRBD1
V gene: TRBV7-9
clone size: NA
J gene: TRBJ1-1